This record covers a single TCR beta chain. The sample holds many counts of this clonotype. Its specific antigen is unknown. The record has no base qualities; no much larger clone is one base away. TCRdb records Illumina HiSeq 2500 as the sequencer. TCR beta libraries were prepared by quantitative 5'-RACE with molecular barcodes. In the authors' own workflow: Disease-linked TCR variants were identified with a new computational method built on a probabilistic model of VDJ rearrangement. In TCRdb, the public reads were trimmed at Q25 with fastp and aligned with MiXCR, with productive beta chains retained. Every entry covers one CDR3 protein and lists the most common genes and DNA from its rows. V and J calls and clone size were set by TCRdb, not the authors. The sample table lists approximately 250,000 distinct CDR3 sequences, 7% to 10% of them with a count of one. The biggest ten clones account for 4% to 5% of the sample.

This entry is derived from a study of CD8 T cells in ankylosing spondylitis (TCRdb year 2017). As for the study more broadly: To find TCR variants linked to disease, the study profiled T cell receptor beta repertoires in ankylosing spondylitis patients and healthy donors. The full study cohort comprised around 25 ankylosing spondylitis patients and 85 to 120 healthy donors. Peripheral blood samples were taken, and synovial fluid was additionally collected from ankylosing spondylitis patients.

The paper's findings and limits, for the study overall: The disease-linked clones had a CD8+ phenotype and were found at relatively low frequencies in peripheral blood. The disease-linked clones were reported to be significantly enriched in matched synovial fluid samples from ankylosing spondylitis patients. Some TCR beta motif variants had previously been reported in synovial fluid and blood of reactive arthritis patients, which suggested common disease-initiation mechanisms. A TCR beta motif of fewer than 10 highly homologous amino acid variants appeared characteristic of blood from ankylosing spondylitis patients.

The clonotype was recovered from a female donor with ankylosing spondylitis or in good health (not recorded which). Sequenced material: blood, either unsorted or a sorted T cell fraction (not recorded which).

Here the CDR3 is given as CASSFVIAAGNEQFF. The DNA sequence is as follows: TGTGCCAGCAGTTTCGTAATAGCAGCTGGCAATGAGCAGTTCTTC. Recombination linked TRBV12-3 or TRBV12-4 to TRBJ2-1; a confident D gene designation cannot be given. The CDR3 spans 15 residues, from the cysteine through the phenylalanine. The sequence is cut down to CDR3 DNA, 45 bases in frame from base 1. The junction carries 15 bases between V and J, which are trimmed by 3 bases and 6 bases respectively.